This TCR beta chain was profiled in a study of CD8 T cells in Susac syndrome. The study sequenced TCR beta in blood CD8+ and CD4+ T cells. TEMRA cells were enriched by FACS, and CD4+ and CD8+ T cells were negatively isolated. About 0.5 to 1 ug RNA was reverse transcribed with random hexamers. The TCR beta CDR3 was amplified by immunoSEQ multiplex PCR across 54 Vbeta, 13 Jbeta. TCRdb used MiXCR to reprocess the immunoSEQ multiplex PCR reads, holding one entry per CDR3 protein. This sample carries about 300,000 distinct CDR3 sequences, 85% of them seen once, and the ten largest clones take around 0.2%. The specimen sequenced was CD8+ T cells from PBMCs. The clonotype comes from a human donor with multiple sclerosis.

DNA for the CDR3: TGTGCCAGCAGTTTATCCAGGGGGGCCTACAATGAGCAGTTCTTC. This encodes CASSLSRGAYNEQFF. The chain has TRBV27 and TRBJ2-1; possible D gene TRBD1, 7 bases. V lost 0 bases and J lost 2, with 8 bases in between. The CDR3 is 15 amino acids. Germline V gene sequence: CDR1 MNHEY, CDR2 SMNVEV (reference sequence).